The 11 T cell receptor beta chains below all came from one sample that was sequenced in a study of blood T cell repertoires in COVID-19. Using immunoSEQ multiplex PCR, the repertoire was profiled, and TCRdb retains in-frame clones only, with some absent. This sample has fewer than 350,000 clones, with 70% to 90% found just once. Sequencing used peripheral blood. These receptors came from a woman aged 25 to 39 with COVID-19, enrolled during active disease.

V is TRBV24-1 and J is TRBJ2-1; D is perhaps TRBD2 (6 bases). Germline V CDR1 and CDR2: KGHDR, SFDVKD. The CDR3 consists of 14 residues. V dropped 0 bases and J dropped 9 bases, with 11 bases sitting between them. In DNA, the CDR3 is TGTGCCACCAGTGATTTGCAGCCCGGGAGTGAGCAGTTCTTC. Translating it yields CATSDLQPGSEQFF.

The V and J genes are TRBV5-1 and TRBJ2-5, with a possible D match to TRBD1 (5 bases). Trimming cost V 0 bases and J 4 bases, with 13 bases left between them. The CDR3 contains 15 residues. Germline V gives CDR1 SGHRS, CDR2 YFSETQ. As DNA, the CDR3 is TGCGCCAGCAGCTTGGACAGGCCGACGGGAGAGACCCAGTACTTC. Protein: CASSLDRPTGETQYF.

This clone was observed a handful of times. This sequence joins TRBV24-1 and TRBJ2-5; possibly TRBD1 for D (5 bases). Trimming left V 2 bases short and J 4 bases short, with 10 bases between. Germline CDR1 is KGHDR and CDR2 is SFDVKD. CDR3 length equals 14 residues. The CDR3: CATSDYRLGETQYF. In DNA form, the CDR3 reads TGTGCCACCAGTGATTACAGGTTAGGAGAGACCCAGTACTTC.

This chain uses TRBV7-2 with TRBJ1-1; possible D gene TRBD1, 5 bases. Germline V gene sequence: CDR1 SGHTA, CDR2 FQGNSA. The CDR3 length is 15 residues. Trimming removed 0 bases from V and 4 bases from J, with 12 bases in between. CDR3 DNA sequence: TGTGCCAGCAGCTTAGCAGGGGTCAGTGTCACTGAAGCTTTCTTT. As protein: CASSLAGVSVTEAFF.

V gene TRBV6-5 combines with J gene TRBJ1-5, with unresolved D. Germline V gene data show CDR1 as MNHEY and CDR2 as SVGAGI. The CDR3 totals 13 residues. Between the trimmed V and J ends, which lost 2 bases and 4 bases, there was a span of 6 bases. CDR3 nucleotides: TGTGCCAGCAGTTACACCGGGAATCAGCCCCAGCATTTT. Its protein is CASSYTGNQPQHF.

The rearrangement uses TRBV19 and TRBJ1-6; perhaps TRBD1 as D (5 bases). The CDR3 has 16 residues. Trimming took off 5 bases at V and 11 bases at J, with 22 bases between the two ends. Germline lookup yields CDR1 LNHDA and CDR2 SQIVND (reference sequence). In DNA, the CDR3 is TGTGCCAGTAGTTCCGGGGGGACTGCCCGTTATACACCCCTCCACTTT. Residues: CASSSGGTARYTPLHF.

The CDR3 sequence is CASTLGGSGYTF. The DNA for the CDR3 is TGTGCCAGCACCCTGGGGGGTAGTGGCTACACCTTC. The chain carries TRBV7-9 and TRBJ1-2; the D gene is possibly TRBD1 (5 bases). The germline CDR1 and CDR2 sequences are SEHNR and FQNEAQ (reference sequence). This CDR3 region has 12 residues. Trimming removed 7 bases at V and 7 bases at J, with 13 bases between.

The chain's CDR3 is CASSPTPTGPLQPQHF. The CDR3 DNA reads as TGTGCCAGCAGCCCCACCCCGACAGGCCCCCTTCAGCCCCAGCATTTT. The gene calls are TRBV28 and TRBJ1-5, with D perhaps TRBD1 (6 bases). Germline V gives CDR1 MDHEN, CDR2 SYDVKM. Trimming shortened V by 6 bases and J by 6 bases, and 21 bases separated the two germline ends. The CDR3 consists of 16 residues.

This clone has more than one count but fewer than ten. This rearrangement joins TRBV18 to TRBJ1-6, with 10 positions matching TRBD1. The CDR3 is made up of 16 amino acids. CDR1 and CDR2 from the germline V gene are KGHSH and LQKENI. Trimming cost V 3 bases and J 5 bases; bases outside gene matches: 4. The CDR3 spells CASSPGTGANNSPLHF. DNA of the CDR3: TGTGCCAGCTCACCCGGGACAGGGGCTAATAATTCACCCCTCCACTTT.

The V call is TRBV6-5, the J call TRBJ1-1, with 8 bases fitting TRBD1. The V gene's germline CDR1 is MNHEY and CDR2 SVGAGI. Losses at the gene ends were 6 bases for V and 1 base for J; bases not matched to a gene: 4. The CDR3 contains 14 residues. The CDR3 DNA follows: TGTGCCAGCAGGCGACAGGGGAGGAACACTGAAGCTTTCTTT. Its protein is CASRRQGRNTEAFF.

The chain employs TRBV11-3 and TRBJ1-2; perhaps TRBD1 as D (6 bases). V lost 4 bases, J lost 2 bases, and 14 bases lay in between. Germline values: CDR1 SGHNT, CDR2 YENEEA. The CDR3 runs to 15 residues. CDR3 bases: TGTGCCAGCAGCTCTCGGACAGCCTCCAACTATGGCTACACCTTC. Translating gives CASSSRTASNYGYTF.